These T cell receptor beta chains were read from a single sample in a study of OX40 agonist ivuxolimab in advanced cancers. TCRdb's copy holds only in-frame clones and misses some; the assay was immunoSEQ multiplex PCR. The table shows 31,000 or so clones, with more than 75% occurring only once. The sample was CD4+ or CD8+ T cells sorted from blood, taken in a trial of the OX40 agonist ivuxolimab. These receptor sequences come from an adult with an advanced solid tumor such as melanoma, head and neck, liver or kidney cancer. The CDR3 runs from the conserved cysteine through the conserved F or W. D genes are given only for firm matches. Some rows have no size entry. The others give once, few or many, or a class for an expanded clone.

CDR3: CANTGAPGYEQYF
DNA: TGTGCCAACACAGGGGCCCCCGGTTACGAGCAGTACTTC
D: TRBD1
length: 13
size: .
J: TRBJ2-7
V: TRBV6-5

CDR3: CASSLLREILPRGSEQYF
DNA: TGTGCCAGCAGTTTACTGCGGGAGATTCTACCCCGGGGTAGCGAGCAGTACTTC
D: TRBD2
length: 18
size: once
J: TRBJ2-7
V: TRBV27

CDR3: CASSQGLISGSYEQYF
DNA: TGCGCCAGCAGCCAAGGATTGATTAGCGGATCCTACGAGCAGTACTTC
D: .
length: 16
size: .
J: TRBJ2-7
V: TRBV4-1

CDR3: CASSTPDEGRYNEQFF
DNA: TGTGCCAGCAGCACTCCCGATGAAGGACGTTACAATGAGCAGTTCTTC
D: .
length: 16
size: .
J: TRBJ2-1
V: TRBV14

CDR3: CASSAPEVSEQYF
DNA: TGTGCCAGCAGCGCACCCGAGGTTTCCGAGCAGTACTTC
D: .
length: 13
size: .
J: TRBJ2-7
V: TRBV9

CDR3: CASPCGVWSTEAFF
DNA: TGTGCCAGCCCCTGCGGGGTGTGGAGCACTGAAGCTTTCTTT
D: .
length: 14
size: few
J: TRBJ1-1
V: TRBV5-6

CDR3: CASSPQTGLYEQYF
DNA: TGCGCCAGCAGCCCTCAGACAGGCCTCTACGAGCAGTACTTC
D: .
length: 14
size: .
J: TRBJ2-7
V: TRBV4-1

CDR3: CASSFQGFTTIYF
DNA: TGTGCCAGCAGTTTTCAGGGTTTCACCACCATATATTTT
D: .
length: 13
size: .
J: TRBJ1-3
V: TRBV28

CDR3: CASSLQGLGQTYEQYF
DNA: TGTGCCAGCAGTTTACAGGGACTCGGACAAACCTACGAGCAGTACTTC
D: .
length: 16
size: .
J: TRBJ2-7
V: TRBV27

CDR3: CASSDTLWGYEQYF
DNA: TGTGCCAGCAGCGATACCCTGTGGGGCTACGAGCAGTACTTC
D: .
length: 14
size: .
J: TRBJ2-7
V: TRBV9

CDR3: CAWSVTNQPQHF
DNA: TGTGCCTGGAGTGTTACCAATCAGCCCCAGCATTTT
D: .
length: 12
size: .
J: TRBJ1-5
V: TRBV30

CDR3: CASSPTTGAGANVLTF
DNA: TGTGCCAGCAGCCCCACGACAGGGGCAGGGGCCAACGTCCTGACTTTC
D: TRBD1
length: 16
size: .
J: TRBJ2-6
V: TRBV7-3

CDR3: CASSSVSGGAYEQYF
DNA: TGTGCCAGCAGCTCCGTTAGCGGGGGGGCCTACGAGCAGTACTTC
D: TRBD2
length: 15
size: .
J: TRBJ2-7
V: TRBV7-9

CDR3: CASSLGGNYEQYF
DNA: TGTGCCAGCAGCTTAGGAGGCAACTACGAGCAGTACTTC
D: .
length: 13
size: .
J: TRBJ2-7
V: TRBV11-2

CDR3: CASSLRGNQPQHF
DNA: TGTGCCAGCAGCTTAAGGGGGAATCAGCCCCAGCATTTT
D: .
length: 13
size: .
J: TRBJ1-5
V: TRBV13

CDR3: CASSPRMGSYEQYF
DNA: TGTGCCAGCAGCCCACGCATGGGTTCCTACGAGCAGTACTTC
D: .
length: 14
size: once
J: TRBJ2-7
V: TRBV11-3

CDR3: CASSLITGGYTF
DNA: TGTGCCAGCAGCTTAATAACAGGTGGCTACACCTTC
D: .
length: 12
size: .
J: TRBJ1-2
V: TRBV7-6

CDR3: CASSLSTVGREQYF
DNA: TGTGCCAGCAGCTTATCAACCGTCGGGCGGGAGCAGTACTTC
D: .
length: 14
size: .
J: TRBJ2-7
V: TRBV7-8

CDR3: CASSLAGAPYEQYF
DNA: TGTGCCAGCAGCCTAGCGGGAGCCCCCTACGAGCAGTACTTC
D: TRBD2
length: 14
size: .
J: TRBJ2-7
V: TRBV7-9

CDR3: CASSWSGGSGNTIYF
DNA: TGCGCCAGCAGCTGGTCAGGGGGCAGTGGAAACACCATATATTTT
D: TRBD1
length: 15
size: .
J: TRBJ1-3
V: TRBV5-1

CDR3: CASSESGQPYEQYF
DNA: TGCGCCAGCAGTGAGTCGGGACAGCCCTACGAGCAGTACTTC
D: TRBD1
length: 14
size: once
J: TRBJ2-7
V: TRBV10-1

CDR3: CASSLSGPAYEQYF
DNA: TGTGCCAGCAGTTTATCGGGTCCTGCCTACGAGCAGTACTTC
D: .
length: 14
size: .
J: TRBJ2-7
V: TRBV27

CDR3: CASRWGPRGEDTGELFF
DNA: TGTGCCAGCAGGTGGGGCCCACGGGGGGAGGACACCGGGGAGCTGTTTTTT
D: TRBD2
length: 17
size: .
J: TRBJ2-2
V: TRBV7-3

CDR3: CASSQDSATYNEQFF
DNA: TGTGCCAGCAGCCAAGATTCCGCGACCTACAATGAGCAGTTCTTC
D: .
length: 15
size: .
J: TRBJ2-1
V: TRBV14

CDR3: CARSRTLAGGGLSLDEQYF
DNA: TGTGCCAGAAGCCGGACACTAGCGGGGGGCGGTTTAAGTTTAGACGAGCAGTACTTC
D: TRBD2
length: 19
size: .
J: TRBJ2-7
V: TRBV5-3

CDR3: CASSLLLSSYNEQFF
DNA: TGTGCCAGCAGCTTATTGCTGAGCTCCTACAATGAGCAGTTCTTC
D: .
length: 15
size: .
J: TRBJ2-1
V: TRBV7-3

CDR3: CASRPGQRNEQFF
DNA: TGTGCCAGCAGACCCGGACAGCGCAATGAGCAGTTCTTC
D: .
length: 13
size: .
J: TRBJ2-1
V: TRBV28

CDR3: CASSQEPQGGNTGELFF
DNA: TGCGCCAGCAGCCAAGAGCCACAGGGAGGGAACACCGGGGAGCTGTTTTTT
D: .
length: 17
size: .
J: TRBJ2-2
V: TRBV4-1

CDR3: CASSVGLAGEYEQYF
DNA: TGTGCCAGCAGCGTCGGGCTAGCGGGAGAGTACGAGCAGTACTTC
D: TRBD2
length: 15
size: .
J: TRBJ2-7
V: TRBV9

CDR3: CASSIPRTFGYNEQFF
DNA: TGTGCCAGTAGTATCCCCCGGACATTCGGATACAATGAGCAGTTCTTC
D: .
length: 16
size: .
J: TRBJ2-1
V: TRBV19

CDR3: CASMGLAGLGELFF
DNA: TGTGCCAGCATGGGGCTAGCGGGATTAGGGGAGCTGTTTTTT
D: TRBD2
length: 14
size: .
J: TRBJ2-2
V: TRBV6-5

CDR3: CASRLDSTPNYGYTF
DNA: TGTGCCAGCAGGCTTGACAGCACACCAAACTATGGCTACACCTTC
D: .
length: 15
size: once
J: TRBJ1-2
V: TRBV28

CDR3: CASSIVAGQVNEQYF
DNA: TGTGCCAGTAGTATAGTGGCCGGCCAGGTGAACGAGCAGTACTTC
D: .
length: 15
size: .
J: TRBJ2-7
V: TRBV19

CDR3: CASSQVVRTGGQPPQHF
DNA: TGCGCCAGCAGCCAAGTGGTGCGCACAGGGGGCCAACCGCCCCAGCATTTT
D: TRBD1
length: 17
size: .
J: TRBJ1-5
V: TRBV4-1

CDR3: CASSALAGEESEQFF
DNA: TGTGCCAGCAGCGCCCTAGCGGGGGAGGAAAGTGAGCAGTTCTTC
D: TRBD2
length: 15
size: .
J: TRBJ2-1
V: TRBV7-9

CDR3: CASRGYGGGQDGGYGYTF
DNA: TGTGCCAGCAGGGGGTATGGTGGAGGACAGGATGGTGGCTATGGCTACACCTTC
D: TRBD1
length: 18
size: .
J: TRBJ1-2
V: TRBV2

CDR3: CASSDQGLAIYNEQFF
DNA: TGTGCCAGCAGTGACCAGGGACTAGCGATCTACAATGAGCAGTTCTTC
D: TRBD2
length: 16
size: .
J: TRBJ2-1
V: TRBV6-1

CDR3: CASSTRGGETQYF
DNA: TGTGCCAGCAGTACCAGGGGGGGCGAGACCCAGTACTTC
D: .
length: 13
size: .
J: TRBJ2-5
V: TRBV27

CDR3: CASSSSPGTGEETQYF
DNA: TGTGCCAGCTCATCCTCCCCCGGGACAGGGGAAGAGACCCAGTACTTC
D: TRBD1
length: 16
size: .
J: TRBJ2-5
V: TRBV18

CDR3: CASSYTGRQPQHF
DNA: TGTGCCAGCAGTTACACGGGTCGTCAGCCCCAGCATTTT
D: .
length: 13
size: once
J: TRBJ1-5
V: TRBV6-5

CDR3: CASSYPGNEQFF
DNA: TGTGCCAGCAGTTACCCCGGGAATGAGCAGTTCTTC
D: .
length: 12
size: once
J: TRBJ2-1
V: TRBV6-5

CDR3: CSVEEGFGEQYF
DNA: TGCAGCGTTGAAGAGGGTTTCGGCGAGCAGTACTTC
D: .
length: 12
size: .
J: TRBJ2-7
V: TRBV29-1

CDR3: CASPTTPSSGNTIYF
DNA: TGTGCCAGCCCGACGACACCCAGCTCTGGAAACACCATATATTTT
D: .
length: 15
size: .
J: TRBJ1-3
V: TRBV6-4

CDR3: CASSQGLAGGPRDSQYF
DNA: TGCGCCAGCAGCCAGGGACTAGCGGGAGGGCCGAGGGATAGCCAGTACTTC
D: TRBD2
length: 17
size: .
J: TRBJ2-5
V: TRBV4-1

CDR3: CASRELAGRYEQYF
DNA: TGTGCCAGCAGGGAGCTAGCGGGACGTTACGAGCAGTACTTC
D: TRBD2
length: 14
size: .
J: TRBJ2-7
V: TRBV27

CDR3: CASSPIGQLWHDTF
DNA: TGCGCCAGCAGCCCGATTGGACAGCTATGGCATGACACCTTC
D: .
length: 14
size: once
J: TRBJ1-2
V: TRBV4-1

CDR3: CASSSERVGDTQYF
DNA: TGTGCCAGCAGCTCTGAGAGGGTTGGAGATACGCAGTATTTT
D: .
length: 14
size: .
J: TRBJ2-3
V: TRBV11-2

CDR3: CASRGRDRVEVGGYTF
DNA: TGTGCCAGCAGGGGCCGGGACAGGGTTGAGGTCGGTGGCTACACCTTC
D: TRBD1
length: 16
size: .
J: TRBJ1-2
V: TRBV2

CDR3: CASSPDVVAGYNEQFF
DNA: TGTGCCAGCAGTCCCGACGTGGTAGCGGGGTACAATGAGCAGTTCTTC
D: TRBD2
length: 16
size: .
J: TRBJ2-1
V: TRBV2

CDR3: CSVILNTEAFF
DNA: TGCAGCGTTATTTTGAACACTGAAGCTTTCTTT
D: .
length: 11
size: .
J: TRBJ1-1
V: TRBV29-1

CDR3: CASSLAGSSYEQYF
DNA: TGTGCCAGCAGCTTAGCCGGGAGTTCCTACGAGCAGTACTTC
D: .
length: 14
size: .
J: TRBJ2-7
V: TRBV7-2

CDR3: CASSQEGLRSEKLFF
DNA: TGTGCCAGCAGCCAAGAGGGACTGCGAAGTGAAAAACTGTTTTTT
D: .
length: 15
size: .
J: TRBJ1-4
V: TRBV14

CDR3: CASSSGTVSTDTQYF
DNA: TGTGCCAGCAGCTCAGGGACAGTGAGCACAGATACGCAGTATTTT
D: TRBD1
length: 15
size: .
J: TRBJ2-3
V: TRBV11-2

CDR3: CASSAGQEDTDTQYF
DNA: TGTGCCAGCAGCGCAGGTCAGGAGGACACAGATACGCAGTATTTT
D: .
length: 15
size: .
J: TRBJ2-3
V: TRBV9

CDR3: CASGQGASVEAFF
DNA: TGTGCCAGCGGACAGGGGGCCAGTGTTGAAGCTTTCTTT
D: TRBD1
length: 13
size: .
J: TRBJ1-1
V: TRBV27